This T cell receptor beta chain was recovered during a study of Ad26.COV2.S vaccination and SARS-CoV-2 variants. V lost 6 bases and J lost 3, with 11 bases in between. CDR3 size: 13 residues. Germline V gene data show CDR1 as SNHLY and CDR2 as FYNNEI. With regard to this clone: Its antigen is unknown.

Overall study findings and caveats: In TCR breadth and depth analyses, total T cell responses may have been underestimated.

Sequenced by immunoSEQ multiplex PCR; TCRdb stores in-frame clones only, minus some. Of 510,000 or so clones listed, around 85% are singletons. The treatment here: some 20 received Ad26.COV2.S at low or high dose, single or two shots; several received placebo; per-sample allocation not given. Specimens were obtained on day 63 following the first vaccine or placebo injection. The sequencing used peripheral blood, collected in a trial of Ad26.COV2.S vaccine versus placebo. The chain combines TRBV2 with TRBJ1-2; D is unresolved. The sequence came from a person between 18 and 65 years old who received the Ad26.COV2.S COVID-19 vaccine or a placebo. The CDR3 region is CASRGGEDYGYTF. CDR3 in DNA: TGTGCCAGCAGGGGCGGGGAAGACTATGGCTACACCTTC.